Described below is a single T cell receptor beta chain sequence and its context. The germline CDR1 and CDR2 sequences are SEHNR and FQNEAQ (reference sequence). Trimming cost V 2 bases and J 4 bases, with 11 bases left between them. The CDR3 length is 14 residues. This entry comes from a study of blood T cell repertoires in COVID-19. About the study: T cells, B-cell-depleted T cells, or PBMCs provided the cDNA or gDNA that served as material.

Sequenced by immunoSEQ multiplex PCR; TCRdb stores in-frame clones only, minus some. There are over 400,000 clones in the sample; 80% to 90% occur only once, and roughly 3.2% lies in the top ten. The source material was peripheral blood. The chain carries TRBV7-9 and TRBJ1-2; possibly TRBD1 for D (6 bases). The clonotype was recovered from a human donor in a cohort sampled during active COVID-19. The CDR3 sequence: CASSLPDRSYGYTF. In nucleotides, the CDR3 is TGTGCCAGCAGCTTACCGGACAGATCCTATGGCTACACCTTC.